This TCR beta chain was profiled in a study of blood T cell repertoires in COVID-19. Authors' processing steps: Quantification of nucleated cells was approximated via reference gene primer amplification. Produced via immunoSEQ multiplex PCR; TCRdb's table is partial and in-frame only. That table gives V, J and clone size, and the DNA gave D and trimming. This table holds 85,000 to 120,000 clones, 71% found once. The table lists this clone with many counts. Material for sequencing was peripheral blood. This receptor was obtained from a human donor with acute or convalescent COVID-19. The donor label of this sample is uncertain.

The CDR3 nucleotides are TGTGCCAGCAGTTTTCCAGGGGGTAACAATGAGCAGTTCTTC. As protein: CASSFPGGNNEQFF. The chain combines TRBV27 with TRBJ2-1; 7 nucleotides agree with TRBD1. The CDR3 is 14 residues long. Germline CDR1 and CDR2: MNHEY and SMNVEV (reference sequence). V shed 3 bases, J shed 5 bases, and the junction held 4 bases outside the gene matches.